This is a list of T cell receptor beta chains from one sample in a study of blood T cell repertoires in COVID-19. Measured with immunoSEQ multiplex PCR; TCRdb has only the in-frame clones, and not every one. The table shows tens of thousands of clones, with about four fifths occurring only once. Sequencing used peripheral blood. These receptors came from a human donor in a cohort sampled during active COVID-19. Each CDR3 is given with its conserved first and last residue. The order of the fields is V gene, J gene, D gene, clone size, CDR3 protein, CDR3 DNA. The D gene is left open where the match is weak. Only some rows state a clone size, as once, few, many or a class for expanded clones.

>TRBV28|TRBJ2-3|-|-
CASNTGQSPGTDTQYF
TGTGCCAGCAATACTGGACAGTCACCTGGCACAGATACGCAGTATTTT
>TRBV30|TRBJ1-1|-|-
CAWSVSYRSNTEAFF
TGTGCCTGGAGCGTAAGTTACAGATCGAACACTGAAGCTTTCTTT
>TRBV6-6|TRBJ2-3|TRBD1|-
CASNRGWKDTQYF
TGTGCCAGCAACAGGGGTTGGAAAGATACGCAGTATTTT
>TRBV4-1|TRBJ1-6|-|-
CASSLRGGDPSYNSPLHF
TGCGCCAGCAGCCTCCGAGGGGGGGATCCCTCCTATAATTCACCCCTCCACTTT
>TRBV6-5|TRBJ1-5|-|-
CASSQRGGPQHF
TGTGCCAGCAGCCAACGCGGGGGGCCCCAGCATTTT
>TRBV5-4|TRBJ2-7|-|-
CASSMDRSTYEQYF
TGTGCCAGCAGCATGGACAGATCAACCTACGAGCAGTACTTC
>TRBV3-1/TRBV3-2|TRBJ1-2|TRBD1|-
CASKRQGANYGYTF
TGTGCCAGCAAGCGACAGGGGGCCAACTATGGCTACACCTTC
>TRBV27|TRBJ2-1|TRBD1|-
CASSLYGRGQGVRLEQFF
TGTGCCAGCAGTTTATACGGTCGAGGACAGGGGGTAAGGCTTGAGCAGTTCTTC
>TRBV12-3/TRBV12-4|TRBJ2-4|-|few
CASSSTDTGIQYF
TGTGCCAGCAGTAGCACAGACACCGGCATTCAGTACTTC
>TRBV19|TRBJ2-3|-|-
CAPASPSGAGDTQYF
TGTGCCCCTGCGTCCCCGTCCGGGGCGGGGGATACGCAGTATTTT
>TRBV2|TRBJ2-5|-|-
CASRRGPGETQYF
TGTGCCAGCAGGCGGGGGCCAGGAGAGACCCAGTACTTC
>TRBV7-9|TRBJ1-6|TRBD1|-
CASEGAPNSPLHF
TGTGCCAGTGAGGGGGCACCGAATTCACCCCTCCACTTT
>TRBV7-8|TRBJ2-5|-|-
CASSLVLELALGAQYF
TGTGCCAGCAGCTTAGTCCTGGAACTAGCCCTGGGGGCCCAGTACTTC
>TRBV7-9|TRBJ1-6|-|-
CASSHRDTQNSPLHF
TGTGCCAGCAGCCACCGGGACACACAAAATTCACCCCTCCACTTT
>TRBV2|TRBJ2-7|-|-
CASSFNYEQYF
TGTGCCAGCAGTTTCAACTACGAGCAGTACTTC
>TRBV3-1/TRBV3-2|TRBJ1-6|-|-
CASSQGHKNSPLHF
TGTGCCAGCAGCCAAGGACATAAAAATTCACCCCTCCACTTT
>TRBV6-5|TRBJ1-2|-|-
CASTKTQGRSYGYTF
TGTGCCAGCACCAAGACCCAGGGAAGGAGCTATGGCTACACCTTC
>TRBV9|TRBJ2-7|-|-
CASSVQGGYEQYF
TGTGCCAGCAGCGTACAGGGAGGCTACGAGCAGTACTTC
>TRBV7-8|TRBJ2-2|TRBD2|once
CASSPTTSGLSNTGELFF
TGTGCCAGCAGCCCGACGACTAGCGGGCTATCGAACACCGGGGAGCTGTTTTTT
>TRBV19|TRBJ2-1|TRBD2|-
CASAEQGLYNEQFF
TGTGCCAGTGCGGAGCAGGGACTATACAATGAGCAGTTCTTC
>TRBV6-5|TRBJ1-6|-|-
CASSSDRGSPLHF
TGTGCCAGCAGCTCCGACCGGGGTTCACCCCTCCACTTT
>TRBV5-6|TRBJ1-5|-|-
CASSWSLDLSNQPQHF
TGTGCCAGCAGCTGGAGTTTGGATCTTAGCAATCAGCCCCAGCATTTT
>TRBV11-2|TRBJ2-7|TRBD2|-
CASSLGRAGAHYEQYF
TGTGCCAGCAGCTTAGGTCGAGCGGGGGCTCACTACGAGCAGTACTTC
>TRBV9|TRBJ2-3|TRBD1|-
CASSVDVGGPDTQYF
TGTGCCAGCAGCGTAGATGTAGGGGGCCCAGATACGCAGTATTTT
>TRBV7-2|TRBJ1-2|-|-
CASSTLQGVYGYTF
TGTGCCAGCAGCACATTACAGGGAGTCTATGGCTACACCTTC
>TRBV7-6|TRBJ2-3|-|-
CASSLFHRNTDTQYF
TGTGCCAGCAGCTTATTTCACAGAAACACAGATACGCAGTATTTT
>TRBV2|TRBJ2-7|-|-
CASSDYVWAGKDYEQYF
TGTGCCAGCAGTGACTACGTCTGGGCGGGTAAGGACTACGAGCAGTACTTC
>TRBV20-1|TRBJ1-1|-|-
CSANTGTEAFF
TGCAGTGCTAATACAGGCACTGAAGCTTTCTTT
>TRBV6-5|TRBJ1-2|-|-
CASSRQADYTF
TGTGCCAGCAGTCGACAGGCGGACTACACCTTC
>TRBV6-5|TRBJ2-7|TRBD2|-
CASSYSSSGDEQYF
TGTGCCAGCAGTTACTCGTCTAGCGGGGACGAGCAGTACTTC
>TRBV3-1/TRBV3-2|TRBJ2-1|TRBD2|-
CASSQVAGEQFF
TGTGCCAGCAGCCAAGTAGCGGGGGAGCAGTTCTTC
>TRBV4-2|TRBJ2-7|TRBD2|-
CASSQLVAGGGDEQYF
TGTGCCAGCAGCCAATTGGTAGCGGGGGGAGGCGACGAGCAGTACTTC
>TRBV7-6|TRBJ1-4|-|-
CASSLGVGVATNEKLFF
TGTGCCAGCAGCTTAGGGGTCGGGGTTGCAACTAATGAAAAACTGTTTTTT
>TRBV3-1/TRBV3-2|TRBJ2-5|TRBD1|-
CASSHLTGKGQETQYF
TGTGCCAGCAGCCACTTGACAGGGAAGGGCCAAGAGACCCAGTACTTC
>TRBV27|TRBJ2-1|-|-
CASSLIAGSYNEQFF
TGTGCCAGCAGTTTAATCGCGGGGTCCTACAATGAGCAGTTCTTC
>TRBV30|TRBJ2-6|TRBD2|-
CAWSVLGGVGANVLTF
TGTGCCTGGAGTGTACTTGGGGGGGTTGGGGCCAACGTCCTGACTTTC
>TRBV2|TRBJ2-3|-|-
CASSEVRDTQYF
TGTGCCAGCAGTGAAGTGCGAGATACGCAGTATTTT
>TRBV12-5|TRBJ2-3|TRBD2|-
CASATSDRTDTQYF
TGTGCTAGTGCCACTAGCGACCGCACAGATACGCAGTATTTT
>TRBV5-1|TRBJ1-1|-|-
CASSRQGNTEAFF
TGCGCCAGCAGCCGGCAGGGAAACACTGAAGCTTTCTTT
>TRBV15|TRBJ2-2|-|-
CATSRSTGELFF
TGTGCCACCAGCAGATCGACCGGGGAGCTGTTTTTT
>TRBV5-1|TRBJ2-2|-|-
CASSLVLDYTGELFF
TGCGCCAGCAGCTTGGTCTTAGATTACACCGGGGAGCTGTTTTTT
>TRBV24-1|TRBJ1-5|-|few
CATSDLRGQPQHF
TGTGCCACCAGTGATTTGAGGGGTCAGCCCCAGCATTTT
>TRBV20-1|TRBJ2-3|-|-
CSASEAREIADTQYF
TGCAGTGCTAGTGAGGCCAGGGAAATTGCAGATACGCAGTATTTT
>TRBV18|TRBJ1-6|TRBD1|-
CASSPQTGLGSPLHF
TGTGCCAGCTCACCCCAGACAGGGTTGGGGTCACCCCTCCACTTT
>TRBV7-7|TRBJ2-1|TRBD1|-
CASSPRQGRSNEQFF
TGTGCTAGCAGCCCCAGACAGGGAAGGAGCAATGAGCAGTTCTTC
>TRBV2|TRBJ1-1|-|-
CASTQAVLTEAFF
TGTGCCTCCACGCAGGCCGTCCTTACTGAAGCTTTCTTT
>TRBV7-9|TRBJ2-7|TRBD2|-
CASSLLTSGGEQYF
TGTGCCAGCAGCTTATTAACTAGCGGGGGAGAGCAGTACTTC
>TRBV6-5|TRBJ2-7|TRBD1|-
CASRLKGTGGLEQYF
TGTGCCAGCAGGCTCAAAGGCACAGGGGGGCTCGAGCAGTACTTC
>TRBV3-1/TRBV3-2|TRBJ1-1|-|-
CASSPGILLGEAFF
TGTGCCAGCAGCCCCGGGATCCTCCTGGGGGAAGCTTTCTTT
>TRBV9|TRBJ2-2|-|-
CASSVVGPGKAGELFF
TGTGCCAGCAGCGTAGTAGGCCCAGGAAAGGCCGGGGAGCTGTTTTTT
>TRBV12-3/TRBV12-4|TRBJ2-7|-|once
CASSTSESYEQYF
TGTGCCAGCAGTACGAGCGAGAGCTACGAGCAGTACTTC
>TRBV15|TRBJ2-7|-|once
CATSRGGTDYYEQYF
TGTGCCACCAGCAGAGGGGGGACTGACTACTACGAGCAGTACTTC
>TRBV7-2|TRBJ2-1|-|-
CASRTEIYNEQFF
TGTGCCAGCAGGACAGAAATATACAATGAGCAGTTCTTC
>TRBV18|TRBJ1-4|-|-
CASSPTPKGHNEKLFF
TGTGCCAGCTCACCGACCCCTAAGGGGCATAATGAAAAACTGTTTTTT
>TRBV6-5|TRBJ1-6|TRBD1|-
CASSRDSFAPLHF
TGTGCCAGCAGTCGGGACAGTTTCGCACCCCTCCACTTT